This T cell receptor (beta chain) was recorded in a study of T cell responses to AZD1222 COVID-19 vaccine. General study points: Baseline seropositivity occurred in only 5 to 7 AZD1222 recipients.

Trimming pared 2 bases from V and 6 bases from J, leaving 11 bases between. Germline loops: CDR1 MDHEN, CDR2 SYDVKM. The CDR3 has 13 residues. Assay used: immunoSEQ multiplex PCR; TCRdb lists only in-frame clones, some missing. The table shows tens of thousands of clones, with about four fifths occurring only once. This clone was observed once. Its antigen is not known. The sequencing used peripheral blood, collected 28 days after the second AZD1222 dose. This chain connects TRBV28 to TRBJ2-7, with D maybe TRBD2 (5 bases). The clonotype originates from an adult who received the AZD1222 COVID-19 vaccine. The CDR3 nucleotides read TGTGCCAGCAGTTTAGGGAGACGGCGCGAGCAGTACTTC. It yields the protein CASSLGRRREQYF.